Sequencing of this T cell receptor (beta chain) was carried out in a study of blood T cell repertoires in COVID-19. About the research overall: COVID-19 samples collected from the United States, Italy and Spain covered acute and convalescent phases. Sources were T cells, B-cell-depleted T cells, or PBMCs; the material itself was cDNA or gDNA.

The length of the CDR3 is 14 residues. V was shortened by 5 bases and J by 6 bases, with 17 bases between the two germline ends. Germline V gene data show CDR1 as SGHDT and CDR2 as YYEEEE. Per the study methods: Amplifying reference gene primers gave estimates of nucleated cell counts. Sequencing was performed with immunoSEQ multiplex PCR; in TCRdb, only in-frame clones are kept and a portion is missing. Clonal size and the V and J genes are those of that table, whereas D and trimming came from the DNA. There are 49,000 or so clones in the sample; about 87% occur only once, and about 8% lies in the top ten.

The sequence came from a man aged 45-65 years with acute or convalescent COVID-19. This rearrangement joins TRBV5-6 to TRBJ1-2; D is unresolved. The sample taken for sequencing was peripheral blood. The CDR3 is CASRGPFSPHGYTF. The CDR3 DNA follows: TGTGCCAGCAGGGGCCCATTTTCTCCTCATGGCTACACCTTC.